One and the same sample provided the 14 T cell receptor beta chains below, sequenced in a study of cytomegalovirus exposure and HLA in healthy donors. The PCR contained 60 Vbeta and 13 Jbeta primers. The protocol was immunoSEQ multiplex PCR, while the TCRdb copy is restricted to in-frame clones and leaves out a portion. This sample has roughly 130,000 clones, with around four fifths found just once. Sequenced sample: PBMCs. The receptor source for this set is a man aged 30 to 39 in good health and CMV-seronegative.

V is TRBV27 and J is TRBJ2-5; 7 nucleotides match TRBD2. This CDR3 contains 17 residues. J was trimmed by 0 bases and V by 6 bases; bases with no gene match: 13. Germline values: CDR1 MNHEY, CDR2 SMNVEV (reference sequence). The CDR3 sequence: CASRKRGDRRDQETQYF. Here the CDR3 DNA reads TGTGCCAGCAGGAAGCGGGGTGATCGCCGGGACCAAGAGACCCAGTACTTC.

The chain links TRBV2 to TRBJ2-5; 9 bases fit TRBD2. Gene TRBJ2-7 matches the end of the DNA better, so the J call may be wrong. CDR1 is SNHLY and CDR2 is FYNNEI in the germline V gene. The CDR3 loop spans 15 amino acids. The CDR3 region has the DNA TGTGCCAGCAGTGAAGGGCGGGAGGGGAGCTACGAGCAGTACTTC. This codes for CASSEGREGSYEQYF.

The gene calls are TRBV28 and TRBJ1-1, with D possibly being TRBD1 (5 bases). CDR1 is MDHEN and CDR2 is SYDVKM in the germline V gene. The germline V and J ends were trimmed by 4 bases and 5 bases, with 14 bases remaining between them. The CDR3 sequence is 14 residues long. The CDR3 DNA sequence: TGTGCCAGCAGTTCCAGGGCCTTTGGGACTGAAGCTTTCTTT. This translates into CASSSRAFGTEAFF.

The genes are TRBV18 and TRBJ2-7; possibly TRBD1 for D (5 bases). Germline V gene sequence: CDR1 KGHSH, CDR2 LQKENI. V was clipped by 2 bases and J by 0 bases, with 8 bases between them. This CDR3 comprises 14 residues. The CDR3 nucleotides are TGTGCCAGCTCACCAGACAGTATCTCCTACGAGCAGTACTTC. It yields the protein CASSPDSISYEQYF. Based on the CDR3 plus reference TRBV18 and TRBJ2-7, the full variable domain is NAGVMQNPRHLVRRRGQEARLRCSPMKGHSHVYWYRQLPEEGLKFMVYLQKENIIDESGMPKERFSAEFPKEGPSILRIQQVVRGDSAAYFCASSPDSISYEQYFGPGTRLTVT.

J is TRBJ2-7 and V is TRBV5-4, with 9 bases lining up with TRBD1. The CDR3 has 16 residues. V lost 4 bases and J lost 6; bases outside the gene matches: 14. Per the germline V gene, CDR1 is SGHNT and CDR2 is YYREEE (reference sequence). CDR3 in DNA: TGTGCCAGCAGCATTAGGAGTCCGGGACAGGGTGTCGAGCAGTACTTC. It encodes CASSIRSPGQGVEQYF. The complete variable domain, with remaining parts taken from reference TRBV5-4 and TRBJ2-7, reads ETGVTQSPTHLIKTRGQQVTLRCSSQSGHNTVSWYQQALGQGPQFIFQYYREEENGRGNFPPRFSGLQFPNYSSELNVNALELDDSALYLCASSIRSPGQGVEQYFGPGTRLTVT.

The rearrangement joins TRBV28 to TRBJ2-7, with D maybe TRBD2 (5 bases). Deletions cut 10 bases from V and 0 bases from J, with 16 bases between. CDR1 is MDHEN, CDR2 SYDVKM, per germline. The CDR3 sequence is 14 residues long. The CDR3 loop is CATQRTPFSYEQYF. The DNA for the CDR3 is TGTGCCACCCAAAGGACTCCGTTCTCCTACGAGCAGTACTTC.

V usage is TRBV6-6 and J usage is TRBJ2-5, with TRBD1 matching over 10 bases. Germline lookup yields CDR1 MNHNY and CDR2 SVGAGI (reference sequence). With 4 bases clipped from V and 7 bases from J, the junction kept 9 bases outside the gene matches. The CDR3 is 15 amino acids. The CDR3 loop is CASSSFGQGEVTQYF. The CDR3 region has the DNA TGTGCCAGCAGTTCTTTCGGACAGGGGGAAGTGACCCAGTACTTC.

This clone was found once. CDR3 DNA sequence: TGTGCCACCGCCGGGACAGGGGTCTACGAGCAGTACTTC. This gives the protein CATAGTGVYEQYF. This sequence joins TRBV15 and TRBJ2-7, with TRBD1 matching over 10 bases. The CDR3 extends over 13 amino acids. The V gene end was trimmed by 8 bases and the J gene end by 3 bases; junction bases not matched to a gene: 4. Germline loops: CDR1 LNHNV, CDR2 YYDKDF (reference sequence).

This chain links TRBV4-2 with TRBJ2-7; D remains ambiguous. Trimming removed 0 bases at V and 6 bases at J, with 15 bases between. CDR1 and CDR2 (germline): LGHNA, YNFKEQ. CDR3 length equals 15 residues. The CDR3 here is CASSQEPNPSSEQYF. The CDR3 DNA sequence: TGTGCCAGCAGCCAAGAACCCAACCCTAGTTCCGAGCAGTACTTC.

The J gene is TRBJ2-4, the V gene TRBV7-9; TRBD1 agrees at 11 bases. The germline gives CDR1 SEHNR, CDR2 FQNEAQ (reference sequence). After removal of 4 bases from V and 8 bases from J, the junction contained 7 bases not matched to a gene. This CDR3 has 15 amino acids. The CDR3 spells CASSSPGQGVHIQYF. The CDR3 coding sequence is TGTGCCAGCAGCTCCCCGGGACAGGGGGTACACATTCAGTACTTC.

CDR3 loop: CASRYRGRETQYF. The CDR3 coding sequence is TGTGCCAGCAGATACAGGGGGAGGGAGACCCAGTACTTC. The V and J genes are TRBV27 and TRBJ2-5, with TRBD1 identical over 8 bases. This CDR3 comprises 13 residues. Trimming removed 6 bases from V and 5 bases from J; junction bases left unmatched: 5. Germline CDR1 and CDR2: MNHEY and SMNVEV (reference sequence).

This clone was recorded a few times. The gene calls are TRBV7-6 and TRBJ1-1; TRBD1 is a possible D gene (6 bases). Germline CDR1 is SGHVS and CDR2 is FNYEAQ. CDR3 size: 15 residues. The V end was cut by 5 bases, the J end by 5 bases, with 18 bases between. CDR3 in amino acids: CASSPPDSLGTEAFF. For the CDR3, the DNA is TGTGCCAGCAGCCCGCCGGACAGCCTCGGGACTGAAGCTTTCTTT.

The J gene is TRBJ2-5, the V gene TRBV7-2; the D gene is possibly TRBD1 (6 bases). This CDR3 has 15 amino acids. Trimming left V 2 bases short and J 4 bases short, with 14 bases between. The germline gives CDR1 SGHTA, CDR2 FQGNSA. Here the CDR3 DNA reads TGTGCCAGCAGCTTAAGGGGGACACCATCAGAGACCCAGTACTTC. It encodes CASSLRGTPSETQYF.

The chain employs TRBV30 and TRBJ2-1, with TRBD2 identical over 14 bases. CDR1 GTSNPN and CDR2 SVGIG come from the germline V gene (reference sequence). The ends lost 1 base at V and 5 bases at J; junction bases unmatched: 7. The CDR3 length is 17 residues. The CDR3 DNA sequence: TGTGCCTGGAGTGCCCGGATGACTAGCGGGAGGGACAATGAGCAGTTCTTC. Translation: CAWSARMTSGRDNEQFF.